Presented here are 20 T cell receptor beta chains from one specimen sequenced in a study of chronic HIV infection and antiretroviral therapy. TCRdb fed the 5' RACE reads into MiXCR, producing one record per CDR3 protein. The sample lists about 38,000 distinct CDR3 sequences; more than 8% were seen once. Sequencing was done on a sample of peripheral blood. These receptors were collected from an adult who had HIV and had not received antiretroviral therapy, or was an uninfected healthy control (not recorded which).

This clonotype has at least ten counts. The chain couples TRBV2 to TRBJ2-3; no definite D call. The CDR3 is 12 residues long. The germline CDR1 and CDR2 sequences are SNHLY and FYNNEI. The V end was cut by 8 bases, the J end by 2 bases, with 8 bases between. The CDR3 sequence: CASAPTTDTQYF. CDR3 nucleotides: TGTGCCAGCGCACCTACCACAGATACGCAGTATTTT.

This clonotype has only a few counts. A read error may produce the germline difference seen at one junction end. CDR3 nucleotide sequence: TGCAGGGCTAGGACGCTAGCGGGACGCACAGATACGCAGTATTTT. It encodes CRARTLAGRTDTQYF. This sequence joins TRBV20-1 and TRBJ2-3; the match to TRBD2 covers 9 bases. This CDR3 has 15 amino acids. CDR1 and CDR2 from the germline V gene are DFQATT and SNEGSKA (reference sequence).

This rearrangement joins TRBV28 to TRBJ1-1; TRBD1 matches at 8 bases. Per the germline V gene, CDR1 is MDHEN and CDR2 is SYDVKM. J was trimmed by 8 bases and V by 6 bases; bases with no gene match: 8. The CDR3 has 13 amino acids. The chain's CDR3 is CASSRDRRIEAFF. The CDR3 region has the DNA TGTGCCAGCAGCCGGGACAGGCGGATAGAAGCTTTCTTT.

This clonotype has just a few counts. The chain combines TRBV28 with TRBJ2-7; no definite D call. CDR3 length: 15 residues. V was cut by 3 bases and J by 5 bases, with 17 bases left in between. CDR1 and CDR2 from the germline V gene are MDHEN and SYDVKM. CDR3 protein: CASSFSAPPADEQYF. Written as DNA, the CDR3 is TGTGCCAGCAGTTTCAGCGCCCCCCCCGCCGACGAGCAGTACTTC. The variable domain in full, completed from reference TRBV28 and TRBJ2-7, reads DVKVTQSSRYLVKRTGEKVFLECVQDMDHENMFWYRQDPGLGLRLIYFSYDVKMKEKGDIPEGYSVSREKKERFSLILESASTNQTSMYLCASSFSAPPADEQYFGPGTRLTVT.

In its sample, this clonotype ranks as medium-sized. This chain uses TRBV2 with TRBJ1-5, with D possibly matching TRBD1 (5 bases). The CDR3 length is 14 residues. Germline loops: CDR1 SNHLY, CDR2 FYNNEI. Trimming took 5 bases from V and 4 from J, leaving 12 bases between them. CDR3 in DNA: TGTGCCAGCAGTCGGGGGATGGGTAATCAGCCCCAGCATTTT. It specifies CASSRGMGNQPQHF.

This clonotype was counted a few times. V usage is TRBV2 and J usage is TRBJ1-6; D is uncertain. The V gene's germline CDR1 is SNHLY and CDR2 FYNNEI. Trimming left V 2 bases short and J 4 bases short, with 12 bases between. This CDR3 has 16 residues. The DNA of the CDR3 is TGTGCCAGCAGTGAACTCCCCGGGGATTATAATTCACCCCTCCACTTT. Its protein product is CASSELPGDYNSPLHF. Looking up the rest from reference TRBV2 and TRBJ1-6 gives the full variable domain: EPEVTQTPSHQVTQMGQEVILRCVPISNHLYFYWYRQILGQKVEFLVSFYNNEISEKSEIFDDQFSVERPDGSNFTLKIRSTKLEDSAMYFCASSELPGDYNSPLHFGNGTRLTVT.

In this sample, this clonotype turned up a few times. The CDR3 protein is CASSITGELFF. The CDR3 DNA is TGTGCCAGCAGCATCACCGGGGAGCTGTTTTTT. The chain joins TRBV11-2 to TRBJ2-2; D is ambiguous. Per germline, CDR1 SGHAT and CDR2 FQNNGV. There are 11 residues in the CDR3. The ends were cut back, 5 bases at V and 4 bases at J, with 2 bases in the middle.

This clonotype was detected ten times or more. V and J are TRBV28 and TRBJ2-7; a possible D gene is TRBD2 (7 bases). The germline CDR1 and CDR2 sequences are MDHEN and SYDVKM. There are 14 residues in the CDR3. Trimming cost V 5 bases and J 5 bases, with 16 bases left between them. CDR3 amino acids: CASSGGGGVHEQYF. CDR3 nucleotides: TGTGCCAGCAGTGGAGGGGGGGGCGTCCACGAGCAGTACTTC.

This clonotype has ten or more counts. The gene calls are TRBV29-1 and TRBJ2-3; the match to TRBD2 covers 12 bases. Trimming took 6 bases from V and 2 from J; bases not matched to a gene: 6. From germline, CDR1 is SQVTM and CDR2 ANQGSEA. The CDR3 has 15 residues. The CDR3 sequence: CSVRTSGDITDTQYF. The DNA for the CDR3 is TGCAGCGTACGGACTAGCGGGGATATCACAGATACGCAGTATTTT.

This clonotype was counted a few times. The genes are TRBV3-1 and TRBJ2-3, with TRBD2 identical over 9 bases. This CDR3 comprises 16 residues. V lost 1 base to trimming and J lost 5 bases; unmatched junction nucleotides: 7. The germline CDR1 and CDR2 sequences are LGHDT and YNNKEL (reference sequence). The CDR3 protein is CASSQGAGGRGDTQYF. CDR3 DNA sequence: TGTGCCAGCAGCCAAGGGGCGGGAGGGAGGGGAGATACGCAGTATTTT.

In this sample, this clonotype turned up many times. V and J are TRBV27 and TRBJ2-7; D perhaps matches TRBD1 (6 bases). V was pared by 6 bases and J by 2 bases, with 11 bases between. The CDR3 contains 13 residues. Per the germline V gene, CDR1 is MNHEY and CDR2 is SMNVEV (reference sequence). This CDR3 is CASSTGRAYEQYF. The CDR3 DNA follows: TGTGCCAGCAGCACAGGGCGTGCCTACGAGCAGTACTTC.

V gene TRBV7-2 combines with J gene TRBJ2-1; 8 positions agree with TRBD1. This CDR3 has 11 residues. Per the germline V gene, CDR1 is SGHTA and CDR2 is FQGNSA. The junction had 3 bases not matched to a gene; V was cut back by 5 bases and J by 12 bases. CDR3 region: CASSPDRVQFF. The DNA of the CDR3 is TGTGCCAGCAGCCCGGACAGGGTGCAGTTCTTC. Variable domain in full (rest from reference TRBV7-2 and TRBJ2-1): GAGVSQSPSNKVTEKGKDVELRCDPISGHTALYWYRQSLGQGLEFLIYFQGNSAPDKSGLPSDRFSAERTGGSVSTLTIQRTQQEDSAVYLCASSPDRVQFFGPGTRLTVL.

This clonotype has just a few counts. This chain joins TRBV2 and TRBJ1-5, with D uncertain. From germline, CDR1 is SNHLY and CDR2 FYNNEI. Trimming pared 1 base from V and 9 bases from J, leaving 7 bases between. CDR3 length equals 12 residues. CDR3 bases: TGTGCCAGCAGTGAAGGTAACCGGCCCCAGCATTTT. This sequence encodes CASSEGNRPQHF.

Many counts were recorded for this clonotype. The rearrangement joins TRBV28 to TRBJ2-7; D ambiguous. V was cut by 11 bases and J by 3 bases, with 14 bases left in between. CDR3 length: 12 amino acids. Germline CDR1 reads MDHEN; CDR2 reads SYDVKM. The CDR3 DNA reads as TGTGCCGTCGGACGGAGAAACTACGAGCAGTACTTC. Protein product: CAVGRRNYEQYF.

Only one count was recorded for this clonotype. The rearrangement links TRBV28 to TRBJ2-6; no reliable D call. V was clipped by 4 bases and J by 0 bases, with 7 bases between them. The CDR3 totals 15 residues. The germline CDR1 and CDR2 sequences are MDHEN and SYDVKM. The chain's CDR3 is CASSSLFSGANVLTF. The CDR3 bases are TGTGCCAGCAGTTCCCTTTTCTCTGGGGCCAACGTCCTGACTTTC.

V gene TRBV28 combines with J gene TRBJ2-7; no clear D gene. This CDR3 has 12 residues. Germline V CDR1 and CDR2: MDHEN, SYDVKM. Trimming shortened V by 6 bases and J by 2 bases, and 8 bases separated the two germline ends. CDR3 nucleotide sequence: TGTGCCAGCAGGCAGCAGGCCTACGAGCAGTACTTC. Its translation is CASRQQAYEQYF.

This clonotype came up many times. The chain couples TRBV20-1 to TRBJ2-7, with D uncertain. Between the trimmed V and J ends, which lost 6 bases and 4 bases, there was a span of 10 bases. Looked up from germline, CDR1 is DFQATT and CDR2 is SNEGSKA (reference sequence). This CDR3 is 11 amino acids long. The CDR3 nucleotides read TGCAGTGCCACGACCATTTACGAGCAGTACTTC. Translation: CSATTIYEQYF.

This clonotype was counted many times. The chain uses TRBV6-5 and TRBJ1-5; D possibly corresponds to TRBD1 (6 bases). The germline V gene has CDR1 MNHEY and CDR2 SVGAGI. This CDR3 region has 14 residues. V lost 6 bases, J lost 7 bases, and 16 bases lay in between. CDR3 protein: CASSRWGGGQPQHF. CDR3 coding DNA: TGTGCCAGCAGCCGTTGGGGGGGCGGGCAGCCCCAGCATTTT.

This clonotype was seen at least ten times. The genes are TRBV5-1 and TRBJ2-2; D not certain. The germline V and J ends were trimmed by 2 bases and 5 bases, with 10 bases remaining between them. CDR3 length: 14 residues. Per germline, CDR1 SGHRS and CDR2 YFSETQ. CDR3 bases: TGCGCCAGCAGCTTAGTGTCTCAAACCGGGGAGCTGTTTTTT. This translates into CASSLVSQTGELFF.

This clonotype was counted many times. The rearrangement links TRBV29-1 to TRBJ2-1, with 8 bases lining up with TRBD2. Germline V gives CDR1 SQVTM, CDR2 ANQGSEA. The CDR3 is 15 amino acids. With 5 bases clipped from V and 1 base from J, the junction kept 7 bases outside the gene matches. CDR3 protein: CSVRSGSESYNEQFF. The DNA for the CDR3 is TGCAGCGTTAGAAGCGGGAGTGAATCCTACAATGAGCAGTTCTTC.